The TCR beta chain under discussion was sequenced for a study of blood T cell repertoires in COVID-19. Some clones are missing from TCRdb's copy, which holds only in-frame ones; the method was immunoSEQ multiplex PCR. In the table there are approximately 51,000 clones, about nine tenths of which are singletons. V lost 8 bases to trimming and J lost 1 base; unmatched junction nucleotides: 3. CDR1 and CDR2 (germline): MNHEY, SVGAGI. The CDR3 is 15 amino acids. Material for sequencing was peripheral blood. The sequence derives from a man between 50 and 59 years old with active COVID-19. The chain joins TRBV6-5 to TRBJ2-4; 12 nucleotides line up with TRBD2. CDR3: CASRLAGGAKNIQYF. The CDR3 nucleotides read TGTGCCAGCCGTCTAGCGGGGGGGGCCAAAAACATTCAGTACTTC.